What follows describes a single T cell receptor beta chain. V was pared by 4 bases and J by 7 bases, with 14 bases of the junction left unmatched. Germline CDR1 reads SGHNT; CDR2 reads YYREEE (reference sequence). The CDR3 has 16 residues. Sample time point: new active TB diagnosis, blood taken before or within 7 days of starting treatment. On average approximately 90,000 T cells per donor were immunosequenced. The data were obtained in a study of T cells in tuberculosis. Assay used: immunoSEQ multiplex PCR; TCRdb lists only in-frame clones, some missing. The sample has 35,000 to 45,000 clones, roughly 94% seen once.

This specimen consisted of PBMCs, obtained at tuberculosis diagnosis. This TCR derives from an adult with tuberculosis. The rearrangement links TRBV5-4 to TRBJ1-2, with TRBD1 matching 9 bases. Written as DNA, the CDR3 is TGTGCCAGCAGCCCTCTGTCCCGGGACAGGGCGGTTGGCTACACCTTC. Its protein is CASSPLSRDRAVGYTF.